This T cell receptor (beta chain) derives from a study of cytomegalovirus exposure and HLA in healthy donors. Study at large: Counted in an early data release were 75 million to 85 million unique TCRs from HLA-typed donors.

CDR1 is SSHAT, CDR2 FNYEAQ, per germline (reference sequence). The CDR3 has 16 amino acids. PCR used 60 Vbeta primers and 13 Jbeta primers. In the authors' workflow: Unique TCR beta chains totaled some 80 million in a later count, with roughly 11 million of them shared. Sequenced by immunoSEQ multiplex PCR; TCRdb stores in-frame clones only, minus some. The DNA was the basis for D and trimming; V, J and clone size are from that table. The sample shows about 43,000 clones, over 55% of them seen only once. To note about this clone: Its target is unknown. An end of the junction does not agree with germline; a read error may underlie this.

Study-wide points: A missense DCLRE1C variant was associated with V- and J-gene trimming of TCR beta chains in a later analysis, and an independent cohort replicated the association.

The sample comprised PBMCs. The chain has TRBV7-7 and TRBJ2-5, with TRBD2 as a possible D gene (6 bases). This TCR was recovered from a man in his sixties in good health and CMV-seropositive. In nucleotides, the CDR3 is TGTGCTAGCAGCTTAACCCCGGGACTTCTAGGCGAGACCCAGTACTTC. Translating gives CASSLTPGLLGETQYF.